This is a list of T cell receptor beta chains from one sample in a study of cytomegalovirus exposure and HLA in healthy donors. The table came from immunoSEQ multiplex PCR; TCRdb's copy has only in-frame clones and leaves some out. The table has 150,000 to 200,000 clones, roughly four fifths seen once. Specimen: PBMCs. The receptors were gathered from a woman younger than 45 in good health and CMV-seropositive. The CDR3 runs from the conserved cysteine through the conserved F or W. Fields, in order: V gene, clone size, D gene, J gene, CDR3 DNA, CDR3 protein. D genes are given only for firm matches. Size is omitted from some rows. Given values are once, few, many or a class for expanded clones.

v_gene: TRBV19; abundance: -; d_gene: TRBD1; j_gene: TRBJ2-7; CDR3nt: TGTGCCAGTAGTACCTCCGGGACAGGGGGCGCCGAGCAGTACTTC; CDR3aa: CASSTSGTGGAEQYF
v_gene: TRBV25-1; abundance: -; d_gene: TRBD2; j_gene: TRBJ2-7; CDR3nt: TGTGCCAGCGCCCTGGGAGGGCTAGCGGGAGTCGAGCAGTACTTC; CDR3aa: CASALGGLAGVEQYF
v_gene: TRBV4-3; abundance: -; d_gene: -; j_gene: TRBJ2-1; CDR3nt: TGCGCCAGCAGCCAAGAAGGGCCTACTAGCAGTGGGGACAATGAGCAGTTCTTC; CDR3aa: CASSQEGPTSSGDNEQFF
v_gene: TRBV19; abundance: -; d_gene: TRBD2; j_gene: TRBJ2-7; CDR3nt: TGTGCCAGTAGTATTGGACTAGCCCCTGGTGAGCAGTACTTC; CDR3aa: CASSIGLAPGEQYF
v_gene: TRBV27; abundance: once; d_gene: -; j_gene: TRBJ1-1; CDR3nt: TGTGCCAGCAGCCTCAGGACAGATTACACTGAAGCTTTCTTT; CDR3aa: CASSLRTDYTEAFF
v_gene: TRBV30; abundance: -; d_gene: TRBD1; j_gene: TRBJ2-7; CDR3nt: TGTGCCTGGAACCGGGACAGGGGGCGCTACGAGCAGTACTTC; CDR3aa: CAWNRDRGRYEQYF
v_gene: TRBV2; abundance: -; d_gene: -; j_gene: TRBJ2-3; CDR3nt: TGTGCCAGCGCAGTGAGCACAGATACGCAGTATTTT; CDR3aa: CASAVSTDTQYF
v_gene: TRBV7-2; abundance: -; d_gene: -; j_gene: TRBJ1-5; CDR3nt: TGTGCCAGCAGCTTAGAAGTGGGGAGGCCCCAGCATTTT; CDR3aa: CASSLEVGRPQHF
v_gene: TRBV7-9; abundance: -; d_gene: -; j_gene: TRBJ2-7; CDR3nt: TGTGCCAGCAGCGGGGGGAAGGAGCAGTACTTC; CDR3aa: CASSGGKEQYF
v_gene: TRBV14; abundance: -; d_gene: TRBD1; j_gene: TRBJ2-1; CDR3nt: TGTGCCAGCAGCCAACCAAAAACTAGACAGGGGCGGGACAATGAGCAGTTCTTC; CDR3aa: CASSQPKTRQGRDNEQFF
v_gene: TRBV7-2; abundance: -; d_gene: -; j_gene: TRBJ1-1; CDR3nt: TGTGCCAGCAGCCCCAATCACATCCTAGGTTCGAGCCACACTGAAGCTTTCTTT; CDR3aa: CASSPNHILGSSHTEAFF
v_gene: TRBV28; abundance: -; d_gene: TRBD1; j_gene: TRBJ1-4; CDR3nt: TGTGCCAGCAGGCACAGGGGGCTTGTCGAAAAACTGTTTTTT; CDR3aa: CASRHRGLVEKLFF
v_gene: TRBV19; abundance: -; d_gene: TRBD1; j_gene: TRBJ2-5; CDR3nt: TGTGCCACTGCCCCCGGGACAGACTACCAAGAGACCCAGTACTTC; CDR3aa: CATAPGTDYQETQYF
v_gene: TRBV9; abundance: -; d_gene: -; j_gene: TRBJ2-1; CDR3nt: TGTGCCAGCAGCGTAGGGGTCGCTCTAGCGGAAGGGGGTGAGCAGTTCTTC; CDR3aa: CASSVGVALAEGGEQFF
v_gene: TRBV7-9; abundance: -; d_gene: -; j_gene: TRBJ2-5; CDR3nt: TGTGCCAGCAGCTTCCCGGTTCAACGGGCCCAGTACTTC; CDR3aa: CASSFPVQRAQYF
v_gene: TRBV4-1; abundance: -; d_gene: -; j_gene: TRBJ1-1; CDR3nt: TGCGCCAGCAGCCTCAACAGGAACACTGAAGCTTTCTTT; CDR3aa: CASSLNRNTEAFF
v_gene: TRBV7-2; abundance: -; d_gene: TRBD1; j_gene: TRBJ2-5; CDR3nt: TGTGCCAGCAGCCGACCGGGACAGGGGGAGACCCAGTACTTC; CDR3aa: CASSRPGQGETQYF
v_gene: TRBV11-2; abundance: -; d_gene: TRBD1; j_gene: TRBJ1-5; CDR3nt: TGTGCCAGCAGCCGGGGACAGGGTAATGTAGCGAGCAATCAGCCCCAGCATTTT; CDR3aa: CASSRGQGNVASNQPQHF
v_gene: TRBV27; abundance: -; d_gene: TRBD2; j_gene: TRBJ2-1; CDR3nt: TGTGCCAGCAGCACACTAGCGATTGGGTACAATGAGCAGTTCTTC; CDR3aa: CASSTLAIGYNEQFF
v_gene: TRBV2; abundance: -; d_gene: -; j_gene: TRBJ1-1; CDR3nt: TGTGCCAGCAGCGTCTCAGGTAACACTGAAGCTTTCTTT; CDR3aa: CASSVSGNTEAFF
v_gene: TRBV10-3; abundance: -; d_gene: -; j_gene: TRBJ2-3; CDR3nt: TGTGCCATCAAGGAGGGGAGGACAGATACGCAGTATTTT; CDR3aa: CAIKEGRTDTQYF
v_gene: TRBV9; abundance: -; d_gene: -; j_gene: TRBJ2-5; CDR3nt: TGTGCCAGCAGCGTCGCCCTCGAGGGACTCCAAGAGACCCAGTACTTC; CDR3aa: CASSVALEGLQETQYF
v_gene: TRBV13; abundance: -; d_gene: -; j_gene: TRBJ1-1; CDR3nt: TGTGCCAGCAGCTTAGTGGGGGGTAGGAACACTGAAGCTTTCTTT; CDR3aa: CASSLVGGRNTEAFF
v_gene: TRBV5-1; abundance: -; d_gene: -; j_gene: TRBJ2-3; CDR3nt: TGCGCCAGCAGCTCGACTAGCACAGATACGCAGTATTTT; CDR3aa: CASSSTSTDTQYF
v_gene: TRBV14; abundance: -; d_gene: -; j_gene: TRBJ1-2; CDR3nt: TGTGCCAGCAGCCAAGATCCCAGCTATGGCTACACCTTC; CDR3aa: CASSQDPSYGYTF
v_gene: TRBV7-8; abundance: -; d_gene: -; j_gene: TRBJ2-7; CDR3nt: TGTGCCAGCAGCTCCCCTCTTTCAGGGCGATCCTACGAGCAGTACTTC; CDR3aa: CASSSPLSGRSYEQYF
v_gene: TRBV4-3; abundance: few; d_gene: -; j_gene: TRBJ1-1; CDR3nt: TGCGCCAGCAGCCAAGTAGGCGGGGGCACTGAAGCTTTCTTT; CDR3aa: CASSQVGGGTEAFF
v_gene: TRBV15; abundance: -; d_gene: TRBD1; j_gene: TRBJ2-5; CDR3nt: TGTGCCACCAGCAGACCGGGACAGGGGTTTCGGACCCAGTACTTC; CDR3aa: CATSRPGQGFRTQYF
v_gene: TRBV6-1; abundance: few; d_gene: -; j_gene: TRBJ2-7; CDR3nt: TGTGCCAGCAGTGAGTTACGGGACACCCCTTCCTACGAGCAGTACTTC; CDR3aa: CASSELRDTPSYEQYF
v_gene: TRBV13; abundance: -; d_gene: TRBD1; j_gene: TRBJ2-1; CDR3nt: TGTGCCAGCAGCCCCGGACAGGAACACAATGAGCAGTTCTTC; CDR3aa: CASSPGQEHNEQFF
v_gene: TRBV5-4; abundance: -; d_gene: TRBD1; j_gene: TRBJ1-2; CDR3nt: TGTGCCAGCAGCCTAGAGACAGGGGGAGATGGCTACACCTTC; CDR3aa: CASSLETGGDGYTF
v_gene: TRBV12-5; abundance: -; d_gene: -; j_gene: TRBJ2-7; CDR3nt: TGTGCTAGTGCCCTGGGAGTCTACGAGCAGTACTTC; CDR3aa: CASALGVYEQYF
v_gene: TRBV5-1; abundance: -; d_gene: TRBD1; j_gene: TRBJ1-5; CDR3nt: TGCGCCAGCAGCCCGGTAGGCGGGACAGGGGGCAATCAGCCCCAGCATTTT; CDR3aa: CASSPVGGTGGNQPQHF
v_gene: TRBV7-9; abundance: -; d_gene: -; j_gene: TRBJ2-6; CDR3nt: TGTGCCAGCAGCTTAGCGGAGGCGCAGGCCAACGTCCTGACTTTC; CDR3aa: CASSLAEAQANVLTF
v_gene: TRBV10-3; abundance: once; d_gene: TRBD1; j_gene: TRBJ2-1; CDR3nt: TGTGCCATCAGTGATTCGGACAGGGGCAATGAGCAGTTCTTC; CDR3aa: CAISDSDRGNEQFF
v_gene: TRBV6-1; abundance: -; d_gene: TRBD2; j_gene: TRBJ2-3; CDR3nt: TGTGCCAGCAGGACTAGCGGGGAATCAGATACGCAGTATTTT; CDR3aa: CASRTSGESDTQYF
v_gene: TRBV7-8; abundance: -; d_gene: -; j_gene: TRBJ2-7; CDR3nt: TGTGCCAGCGGCGAACGGGTAACGGCCTACGAGCAGTACTTC; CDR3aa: CASGERVTAYEQYF